The entry below gives a single T cell receptor beta chain sequence along with its context. The antigen is undetermined. The sample's treatment: around 19 received Ad26.COV2.S at low or high dose, single or two shots; 5 received placebo; per-sample allocation not given. It was on day 63 after the first vaccine or placebo injection that samples were taken. Boston provided a donor who was an adult aged 18-55 years. These data are taken from a study of Ad26.COV2.S vaccination and SARS-CoV-2 variants. For the study at large: The vaccine Ad26.COV2.S was put into the muscle once, or twice with 56 days between. General observations from the study: Across vaccine and placebo recipients, the breadth of non-spike TCRs was similar. Greater spike-specific TCR breadth was seen in vaccine recipients than in placebo recipients.

This CDR3 has 16 amino acids. Germline lookup yields CDR1 MGHRA and CDR2 YSYEKL. The V end lost 0 bases, the J end lost 0 bases, and 9 bases lay between the germline ends. Libraries were prepared by immunoSEQ multiplex PCR; TCRdb keeps only in-frame clonotypes and omits some of them. Of hundreds of thousands of clones in the sample, 80% to 95% were seen once. The receptor was derived from a person aged 18 to 65 who received the Ad26.COV2.S COVID-19 vaccine or a placebo. The gene calls are TRBV4-1 and TRBJ1-3; D call uncertain. Sequences were derived from peripheral blood, sampled in a trial of Ad26.COV2.S vaccine versus placebo. The CDR3 nucleotides read TGCGCCAGCAGCCAAGATGCGGTTCTCTCTGGAAACACCATATATTTT. Its translation is CASSQDAVLSGNTIYF.